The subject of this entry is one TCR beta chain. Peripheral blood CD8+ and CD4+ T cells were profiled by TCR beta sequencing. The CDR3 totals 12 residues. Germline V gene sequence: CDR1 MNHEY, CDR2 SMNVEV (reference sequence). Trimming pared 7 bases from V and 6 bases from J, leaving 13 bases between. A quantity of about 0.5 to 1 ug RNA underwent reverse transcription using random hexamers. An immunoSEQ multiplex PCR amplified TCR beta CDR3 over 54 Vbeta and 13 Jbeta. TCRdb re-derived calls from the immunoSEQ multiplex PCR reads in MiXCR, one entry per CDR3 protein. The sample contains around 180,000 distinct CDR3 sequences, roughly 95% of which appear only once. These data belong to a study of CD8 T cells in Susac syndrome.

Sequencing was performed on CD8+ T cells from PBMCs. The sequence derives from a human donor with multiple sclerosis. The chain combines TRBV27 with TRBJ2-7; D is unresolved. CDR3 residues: CASTSGLSEQYF. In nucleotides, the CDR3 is TGTGCCAGCACCTCCGGCTTATCCGAGCAGTACTTC.